This T cell receptor (beta chain) was captured in a study of blood T cell repertoires in COVID-19. Study-wide background: Samples taken during acute and convalescent COVID-19 were collected in the United States, Italy and Spain. Sample material is recorded as cDNA or gDNA derived from T cells, B-cell-depleted T cells, or PBMCs.

Cohort placement rested on clinical history that participants reported themselves. Trimming left V 0 bases short and J 3 bases short, with 10 bases between. The CDR3 extends over 15 amino acids. Germline lookup yields CDR1 MNHEY and CDR2 SVGAGI. Method: immunoSEQ multiplex PCR; TCRdb's copy keeps in-frame clones and lacks some. The sample carries about 240,000 clones, roughly 86% recorded once. Sequencing was done on a sample of PBMCs or T cells enriched from blood (not recorded which). This chain uses TRBV6-5 with TRBJ2-3; a possible D gene is TRBD2 (5 bases). This clonotype originated in a woman between 40 and 55 years old with acute COVID-19. The CDR3 bases are TGTGCCAGCAGTTACTCCCCCGGCGGGACAGATACGCAGTATTTT. Protein: CASSYSPGGTDTQYF.